This is a list of T cell receptor beta chains from one sample in a study of blood T cell repertoires in COVID-19. Produced via immunoSEQ multiplex PCR; TCRdb's table is partial and in-frame only. The repertoire holds approximately 100,000 clones, 91% seen once, with 17% in the top ten. The specimen sequenced was peripheral blood. Every receptor here comes from a man aged 45-65 years with acute or convalescent COVID-19. The CDR3 runs from the conserved cysteine through the conserved F or W. D genes are given only for firm matches. A clone size is listed for some rows: how often the clone was seen (once, few, many), or a class if it is expanded.

v_call	clone_size	j_call	d_call	cdr3_aa	cdr3_nt
TRBV6-5	NA	TRBJ1-2	TRBD1	CASSSGTGVYGYTF	TGTGCCAGCAGTTCTGGGACAGGGGTATATGGCTACACCTTC
TRBV2	NA	TRBJ1-1	NA	CASSGQLNTEAFF	TGTGCCAGCAGTGGACAGCTGAACACTGAAGCTTTCTTT
TRBV19	NA	TRBJ2-7	TRBD2	CASGPPTSGATYEQYF	TGTGCCAGTGGGCCCCCGACTAGCGGGGCCACCTACGAGCAGTACTTC
TRBV19	NA	TRBJ1-2	NA	CASSLLGQIYGYTF	TGTGCCAGTAGTCTTCTCGGACAGATTTATGGCTACACCTTC
TRBV4-1	NA	TRBJ1-1	NA	CASSQDGQLYTEAFF	TGCGCCAGCAGCCAAGACGGACAGCTGTACACTGAAGCTTTCTTT
TRBV5-1	NA	TRBJ1-6	NA	CASSPGTRNSPLHF	TGCGCCAGCAGCCCCGGGACAAGGAATTCACCCCTCCACTTT
TRBV7-9	NA	TRBJ1-6	TRBD1	CASSLGWRGQYSPLHF	TGTGCCAGCAGCTTAGGTTGGAGGGGGCAGTACTCACCCCTCCACTTT
TRBV7-9	NA	TRBJ2-7	TRBD2	CASSLGLAIYEQYF	TGTGCCAGCAGCTTGGGACTAGCGATCTACGAGCAGTACTTC
TRBV27	NA	TRBJ2-4	TRBD1	CASSLKGTGGIQYF	TGTGCCAGCAGTTTAAAAGGGACAGGAGGCATTCAGTACTTC
TRBV19	NA	TRBJ1-2	TRBD1	CASRGEWQTGGYGYTF	TGTGCCAGTAGAGGTGAATGGCAGACAGGGGGTTATGGCTACACCTTC
TRBV5-6	NA	TRBJ1-2	NA	CASSFRGRNGYTF	TGTGCCAGCAGCTTTAGAGGGAGAAATGGCTACACCTTC
TRBV11-2	NA	TRBJ1-1	NA	CASSPNRGQNTEAFF	TGTGCCAGCAGCCCAAATAGGGGTCAGAACACTGAAGCTTTCTTT
TRBV5-1	NA	TRBJ2-3	TRBD2	CASSIGLAGSTDTQYF	TGCGCCAGCAGCATAGGACTAGCGGGTAGCACAGATACGCAGTATTTT
TRBV5-1	NA	TRBJ2-7	NA	CASSSTRKLTGTYEQYF	TGCGCCAGCAGCTCAACTCGAAAACTTACAGGGACCTACGAGCAGTACTTC
TRBV29-1	NA	TRBJ2-3	TRBD2	CSVGAGLAGSTDTQYF	TGCAGCGTTGGGGCGGGACTAGCGGGGAGCACAGATACGCAGTATTTT
TRBV9	NA	TRBJ2-1	NA	CASSVGAHSSSYNEQFF	TGTGCCAGCAGCGTAGGGGCCCATTCCAGCTCCTACAATGAGCAGTTCTTC
TRBV28	NA	TRBJ1-2	TRBD1	CASSPQQGNGYGYTF	TGTGCCAGCAGTCCCCAACAGGGGAACGGCTATGGCTACACCTTC
TRBV5-1	NA	TRBJ2-5	TRBD1	CASSPGTVEETQYF	TGCGCCAGCAGCCCCGGGACAGTGGAAGAGACCCAGTACTTC
TRBV30	NA	TRBJ1-1	TRBD1	CAWGTAGGVGTEAFF	TGTGCCTGGGGGACAGCCGGGGGCGTTGGCACTGAAGCTTTCTTT
TRBV5-6	NA	TRBJ1-6	NA	CASSSRPDWGYNSPLHF	TGTGCCAGCAGTTCTAGACCGGACTGGGGCTATAATTCACCCCTCCACTTT
TRBV9	NA	TRBJ1-1	NA	CASSVEGDYGEAFF	TGTGCCAGCAGCGTAGAGGGGGATTACGGTGAAGCTTTCTTT
TRBV19	NA	TRBJ1-3	TRBD1	CASSIWQGASGNTIYF	TGTGCCAGTAGTATATGGCAGGGGGCCTCTGGAAACACCATATATTTT
TRBV30	once	TRBJ1-2	NA	CAWSQGQDGYTF	TGTGCCTGGAGTCAGGGGCAGGATGGCTACACCTTC
TRBV11-2	NA	TRBJ2-6	TRBD1	CASSLRTGQGSGANVLTF	TGTGCCAGCAGCTTAAGGACGGGACAGGGCTCTGGGGCCAACGTCCTGACTTTC
TRBV18	NA	TRBJ2-5	TRBD2	CASSPVGRGAYQETQYF	TGTGCCAGCTCACCAGTCGGGCGGGGGGCGTACCAAGAGACCCAGTACTTC
TRBV7-9	NA	TRBJ2-3	NA	CASSLRIDTQYF	TGTGCCAGCAGCCTACGAATAGATACGCAGTATTTT
TRBV7-2	NA	TRBJ2-5	NA	CASSRRAGGVGETQYF	TGTGCCAGCAGCAGGAGGGCTGGTGGGGTAGGGGAGACCCAGTACTTC
TRBV21-1	NA	TRBJ1-4	NA	CATPGGLRPEKLFF	TGTGCCACGCCCGGGGGTCTCCGTCCGGAAAAACTGTTTTTT
TRBV6-5	NA	TRBJ1-1	NA	CASSREVFTEAFF	TGTGCCAGCAGTCGGGAAGTTTTCACTGAAGCTTTCTTT
TRBV6-5	NA	TRBJ2-5	NA	CASSPPRGETQYF	TGTGCCAGCAGTCCCCCTCGGGGGGAGACCCAGTACTTC
TRBV7-3	few	TRBJ2-2	TRBD2	CASSLVGSGVTGELFF	TGTGCCAGCAGCTTAGTAGGTAGCGGGGTCACCGGGGAGCTGTTTTTT
TRBV28	NA	TRBJ1-1	NA	CASGTQGRHTEAFF	TGTGCCAGCGGTACACAGGGAAGACACACTGAAGCTTTCTTT
TRBV25-1	NA	TRBJ1-3	NA	CASSGSARVPGNTIYF	TGTGCCAGCAGTGGGTCCGCGAGGGTCCCTGGAAACACCATATATTTT
TRBV7-3	NA	TRBJ1-2	TRBD1	CASSSGQGVDGYTF	TGTGCCAGCAGCTCGGGACAGGGTGTAGATGGCTACACCTTC
TRBV3-1/TRBV3-2	NA	TRBJ2-7	TRBD2	CASSPLAGGSSYEQYF	TGTGCCAGCAGCCCCCTAGCGGGGGGTAGCTCCTACGAGCAGTACTTC
TRBV3-1/TRBV3-2	once	TRBJ1-6	NA	CASSPIPDTNNSPLHF	TGTGCCAGCAGCCCCATCCCCGACACAAATAATTCACCCCTCCACTTT
TRBV19	NA	TRBJ2-1	TRBD2	CASTRSGGANEQFF	TGTGCCAGTACCCGTAGCGGGGGGGCCAATGAGCAGTTCTTC
TRBV28	few	TRBJ2-7	NA	CASSLPGQYEQYF	TGTGCCAGCAGTCTTCCTGGACAGTACGAGCAGTACTTC